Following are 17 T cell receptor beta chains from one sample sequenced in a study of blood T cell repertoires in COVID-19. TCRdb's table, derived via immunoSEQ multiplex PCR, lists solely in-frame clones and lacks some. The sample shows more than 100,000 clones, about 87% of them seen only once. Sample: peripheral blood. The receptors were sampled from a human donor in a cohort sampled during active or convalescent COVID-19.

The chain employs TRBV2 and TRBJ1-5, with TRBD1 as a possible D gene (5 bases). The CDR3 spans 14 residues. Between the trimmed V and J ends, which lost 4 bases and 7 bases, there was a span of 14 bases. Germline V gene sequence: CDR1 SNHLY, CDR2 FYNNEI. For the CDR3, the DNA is TGTGCCAGCAGTGTGGAGGGGCGAGGGCAGCCCCAGCATTTT. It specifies CASSVEGRGQPQHF.

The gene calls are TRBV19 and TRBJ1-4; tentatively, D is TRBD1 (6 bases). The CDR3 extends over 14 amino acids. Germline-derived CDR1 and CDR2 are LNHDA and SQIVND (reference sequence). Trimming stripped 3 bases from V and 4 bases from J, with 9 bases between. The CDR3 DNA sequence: TGTGCCAGTAGTATTAGGGGGGGTAATGAAAAACTGTTTTTT. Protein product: CASSIRGGNEKLFF.

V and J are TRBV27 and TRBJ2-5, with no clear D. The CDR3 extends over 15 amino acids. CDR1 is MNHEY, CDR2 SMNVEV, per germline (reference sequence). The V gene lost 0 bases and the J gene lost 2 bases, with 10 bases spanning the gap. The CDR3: CASSLSRQKQETQYF. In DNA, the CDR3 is TGTGCCAGCAGTTTATCGAGGCAGAAACAAGAGACCCAGTACTTC.

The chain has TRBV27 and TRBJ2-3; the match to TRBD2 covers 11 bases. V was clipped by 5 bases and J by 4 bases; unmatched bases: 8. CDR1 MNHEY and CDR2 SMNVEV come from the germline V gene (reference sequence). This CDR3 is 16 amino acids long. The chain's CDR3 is CASSILSGGASDTQYF. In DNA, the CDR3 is TGTGCCAGCAGTATACTTAGCGGGGGGGCGTCAGATACGCAGTATTTT.

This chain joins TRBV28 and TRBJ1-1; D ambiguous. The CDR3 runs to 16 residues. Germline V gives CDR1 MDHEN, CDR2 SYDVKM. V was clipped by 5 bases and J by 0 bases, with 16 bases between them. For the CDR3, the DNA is TGTGCCAGCAGTCCCCTGTTCCAAGCCATGAACACTGAAGCTTTCTTT. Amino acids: CASSPLFQAMNTEAFF.

This chain's CDR3 is CASSIRGGDQPQHF. The CDR3 coding sequence is TGTGCCAGTAGTATCCGAGGGGGGGATCAGCCCCAGCATTTT. The genes are TRBV19 and TRBJ1-5, with D possibly TRBD1 on 6 matching bases. Trimming removed 3 bases from V and 5 bases from J, with 11 bases in between. Germline-derived CDR1 and CDR2 are LNHDA and SQIVND (reference sequence). CDR3 length: 14 residues.

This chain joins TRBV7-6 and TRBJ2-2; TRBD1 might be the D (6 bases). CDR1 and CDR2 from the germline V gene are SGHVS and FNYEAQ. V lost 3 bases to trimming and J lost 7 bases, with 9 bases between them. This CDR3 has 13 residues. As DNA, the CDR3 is TGTGCCAGCAGCTTTGGGGGCATCGGGGAGCTGTTTTTT. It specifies CASSFGGIGELFF.

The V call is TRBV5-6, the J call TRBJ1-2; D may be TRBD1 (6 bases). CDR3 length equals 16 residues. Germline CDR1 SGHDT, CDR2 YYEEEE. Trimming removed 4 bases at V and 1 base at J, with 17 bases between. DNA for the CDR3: TGTGCCAGCAGCCGGAACCACAGGGATTTTAACTATGGCTACACCTTC. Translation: CASSRNHRDFNYGYTF.

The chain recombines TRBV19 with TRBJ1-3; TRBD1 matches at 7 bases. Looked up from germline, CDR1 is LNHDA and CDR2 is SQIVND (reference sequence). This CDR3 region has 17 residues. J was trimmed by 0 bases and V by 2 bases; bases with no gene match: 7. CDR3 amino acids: CASSITGTAISGNTIYF. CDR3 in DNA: TGTGCCAGTAGTATAACCGGGACAGCCATCTCTGGAAACACCATATATTTT.

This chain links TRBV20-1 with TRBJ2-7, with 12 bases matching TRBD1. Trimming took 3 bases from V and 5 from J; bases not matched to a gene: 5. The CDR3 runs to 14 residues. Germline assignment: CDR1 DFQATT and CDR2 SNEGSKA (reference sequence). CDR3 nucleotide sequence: TGCAGTGCTAGTCCCGGGACAGGGGGCGACGAGCAGTACTTC. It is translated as CSASPGTGGDEQYF.

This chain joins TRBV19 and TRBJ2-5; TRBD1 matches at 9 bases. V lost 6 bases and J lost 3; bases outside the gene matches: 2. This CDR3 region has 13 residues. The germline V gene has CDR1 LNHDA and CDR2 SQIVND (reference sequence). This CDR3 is CASRRQGEETQYF. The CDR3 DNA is TGTGCCAGTAGAAGACAGGGGGAAGAGACCCAGTACTTC.

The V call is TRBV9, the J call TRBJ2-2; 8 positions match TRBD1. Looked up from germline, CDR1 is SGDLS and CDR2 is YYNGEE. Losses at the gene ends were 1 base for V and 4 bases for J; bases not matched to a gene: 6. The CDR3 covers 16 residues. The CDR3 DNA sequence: TGTGCCAGCAGCGTACGGGCAGGGGGCTCCACCGGGGAGCTGTTTTTT. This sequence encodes CASSVRAGGSTGELFF.

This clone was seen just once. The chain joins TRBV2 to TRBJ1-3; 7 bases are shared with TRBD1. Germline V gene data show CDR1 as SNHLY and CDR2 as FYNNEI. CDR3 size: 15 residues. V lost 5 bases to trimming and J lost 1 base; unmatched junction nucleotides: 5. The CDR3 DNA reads TGTGCCAGCAGTCGAGGGGGCAATTCTGGAAACACCATATATTTT. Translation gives CASSRGGNSGNTIYF. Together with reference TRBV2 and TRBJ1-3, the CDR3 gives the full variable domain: EPEVTQTPSHQVTQMGQEVILRCVPISNHLYFYWYRQILGQKVEFLVSFYNNEISEKSEIFDDQFSVERPDGSNFTLKIRSTKLEDSAMYFCASSRGGNSGNTIYFGEGSWLTVV.

This chain's CDR3 is CASSRGGAGQPQHF. CDR3 DNA: TGTGCCAGCAGCCGGGGCGGGGCTGGTCAGCCCCAGCATTTT. The chain combines TRBV7-2 with TRBJ1-5; TRBD1 might be the D (5 bases). CDR3 length: 14 residues. Germline CDR1 SGHTA, CDR2 FQGNSA. Trimming shortened V by 5 bases and J by 6 bases, and 14 bases separated the two germline ends.

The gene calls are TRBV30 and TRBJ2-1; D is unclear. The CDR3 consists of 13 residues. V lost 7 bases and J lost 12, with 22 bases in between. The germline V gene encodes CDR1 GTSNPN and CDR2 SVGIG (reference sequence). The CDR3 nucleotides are TGTGCCTCAAAAGTGGGCAGGTCCTTTGGGCAGTTCTTC. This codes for CASKVGRSFGQFF.

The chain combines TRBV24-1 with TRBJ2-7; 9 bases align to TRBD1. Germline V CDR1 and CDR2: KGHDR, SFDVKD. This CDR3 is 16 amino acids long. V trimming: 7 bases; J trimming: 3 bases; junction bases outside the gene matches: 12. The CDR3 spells CATSNSPGQGSYEQYF. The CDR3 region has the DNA TGTGCCACCAGCAACTCTCCGGGACAGGGAAGCTACGAGCAGTACTTC.

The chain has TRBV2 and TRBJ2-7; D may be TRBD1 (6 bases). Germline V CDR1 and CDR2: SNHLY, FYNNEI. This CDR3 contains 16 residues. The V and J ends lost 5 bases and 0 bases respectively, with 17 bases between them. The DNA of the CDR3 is TGTGCCAGCAGTCCTGAGACAGGCTATAGCTCCTACGAGCAGTACTTC. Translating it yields CASSPETGYSSYEQYF.